A selection of T cell receptor beta chains follows, all from one sample in a study of T cells in Graves' hyperthyroidism and ophthalmopathy. MiXCR, applied by TCRdb to the multiplex PCR reads, yields one record per CDR3 protein. Here the sample spans roughly 750,000 distinct CDR3 sequences, about 15% being singletons. Sequencing used blood. The receptor set was obtained from a man between 18 and 29 years old with Graves' hyperthyroidism. CDR3s include the opening cysteine and the closing phenylalanine or tryptophan. D genes are given only for firm matches. Clone size is shown for a subset of rows, as once, few, many or a class of expanded clone.

-,few,TRBJ2-3,TRBV5-5,CASSLDLARSTDTQYF
TRBD1,few,TRBJ1-3,TRBV4-1,CASSRALDRENGNTIYF
-,few,TRBJ2-2,TRBV4-1,CASSQDQRGGGELFF
-,-,TRBJ2-2,TRBV7-2,CASSTTTGNTGELFF
-,few,TRBJ2-3,TRBV28,CASEAGATQYF
-,few,TRBJ2-1,TRBV7-9,CASSLRTRGHYNEQFF
-,many,TRBJ1-1,TRBV5-1,CASSPRQRGMNTEAFF
TRBD1,many,TRBJ2-5,TRBV28,CASRPTGGVETQYF
-,many,TRBJ2-6,TRBV28,CASSSHSGANVLTF
TRBD2,many,TRBJ2-1,TRBV28,CASSLWETSGYNEQFF
-,many,TRBJ2-5,TRBV28,CASSSLAGYQETQYF
TRBD1,many,TRBJ2-5,TRBV6-5,CASSYGPGTGETQYF
-,many,TRBJ1-1,TRBV28,CASSSSAGNTEAFF
-,-,TRBJ2-1,TRBV5-1,CASSFRGQGASSYNEQFF
-,-,TRBJ2-2,TRBV5-1,CASSLASTDTGELFF
TRBD1,many,TRBJ2-7,TRBV20-1,CSARPQDRVVSYEQYF
-,many,TRBJ1-1,TRBV12-3/TRBV12-4,CASSFQGMNTEAFF
-,many,TRBJ2-1,TRBV20-1,CSANDITNEQFF
-,few,TRBJ2-2,TRBV7-3,CASSLWDRTSPTVDTGELFF
-,few,TRBJ2-1,TRBV4-1,CASSHFGANEQFF
-,few,TRBJ2-3,TRBV28,CASSLSPHVSLNTQYF
-,-,TRBJ1-1,TRBV19,CATGTRSITEAFF
TRBD2,many,TRBJ2-1,TRBV6-1,CASGPSGYEQFF
TRBD1,many,TRBJ2-7,TRBV28,CASNPGQGTYEWYF
-,-,TRBJ2-3,TRBV3-1,CASSQGSSGIAADTQYF
TRBD2,few,TRBJ2-7,TRBV20-1,CSALNGTSGSYEQYF
-,many,TRBJ2-7,TRBV28,CASSPGRGPYGQYF
TRBD2,many,TRBJ2-5,TRBV3-1,CASSQGVSGSQETQYF
-,few,TRBJ2-1,TRBV6-5,CASSYTGGASSYNEQFF
-,-,TRBJ2-5,TRBV6-2/TRBV6-3,CASRPRGETQYF
-,many,TRBJ1-1,TRBV12-3/TRBV12-4,CASRLAHYAEAFF
TRBD1,many,TRBJ1-4,TRBV28,CASSLPGQTEKLFF
TRBD2,many,TRBJ2-3,TRBV11-3,CASTPASGITDTQYF
-,-,TRBJ2-7,TRBV2,CASTSGQTILYEQYF
-,many,TRBJ1-1,TRBV2,CAGGENTEAFF
-,once,TRBJ1-5,TRBV24-1,CATGDPDYPQPQHF